This passage covers 17 T cell receptor beta chains from one sample sequenced in a study of OX40 agonist ivuxolimab in advanced cancers. The assay was immunoSEQ multiplex PCR, and TCRdb's table has in-frame clones only and misses some. The sample lists under 70,000 clones, roughly 85% seen once, with around 8.2% in the top ten. This material consisted of CD4+ or CD8+ T cells sorted from blood, taken in a trial of the OX40 agonist ivuxolimab. The receptors come from an adult with an advanced solid tumor such as melanoma, head and neck, liver or kidney cancer.

This clone was detected a few times. The chain joins TRBV6-5 to TRBJ1-5; D may be TRBD1 (6 bases). CDR3 length: 14 amino acids. Trimming removed 6 bases from V and 4 bases from J, with 13 bases in between. Germline V gene lookup returns CDR1 MNHEY and CDR2 SVGAGI. CDR3 loop: CASSYNRVNQPQHF. The CDR3 bases are TGTGCCAGCAGCTATAACAGGGTGAATCAGCCCCAGCATTTT.

A word on this clone: Compared with germline, one end of the junction differs, possibly owing to a read error. The chain is built from TRBV2 and TRBJ2-1; D may be TRBD1 or TRBD2 (5 bases each). This CDR3 comprises 12 residues. Germline CDR1 is SNHLY and CDR2 is FYNNEI. CDR3: CGGGRDHNEQFF. CDR3 sequence (DNA): TGCGGCGGAGGCAGGGACCACAATGAGCAGTTCTTC.

The genes are TRBV2 and TRBJ2-1, with D possibly TRBD1 on 5 matching bases. This CDR3 comprises 14 residues. Trimming took off 7 bases at V and 1 base at J, with 11 bases between the two ends. The germline CDR1 and CDR2 sequences are SNHLY and FYNNEI. As DNA, the CDR3 is TGTGCCAGCAAGGAGACAGTTTCCTACAATGAGCAGTTCTTC. Its translation: CASKETVSYNEQFF.

The chain uses TRBV7-9 and TRBJ2-7, with 10 bases identical to TRBD1. V was clipped by 4 bases and J by 3 bases; unmatched bases: 3. Germline assignment: CDR1 SEHNR and CDR2 FQNEAQ (reference sequence). The CDR3 is 14 residues long. The CDR3 loop is CASSSGQGSYEQYF. The DNA for the CDR3 is TGTGCCAGCAGCTCGGGACAGGGGAGCTACGAGCAGTACTTC. Drawing the rest from reference TRBV7-9 and TRBJ2-7, the complete variable domain is DTGVSQNPRHKITKRGQNVTFRCDPISEHNRLYWYRQTLGQGPEFLTYFQNEAQLEKSRLLSDRFSAERPKGSFSTLEIQRTEQGDSAMYLCASSSGQGSYEQYFGPGTRLTVT.

V and J are TRBV6-6 and TRBJ2-7; TRBD1 matches 8 bases. The CDR3 has 15 amino acids. V shed 7 bases, J shed 6 bases, and the junction held 14 bases outside the gene matches. The germline gives CDR1 MNHNY, CDR2 SVGAGI (reference sequence). The CDR3 sequence: CASKHDRTGYGEQYF. DNA of the CDR3: TGTGCCAGCAAACACGACAGGACAGGGTACGGCGAGCAGTACTTC.

The rearrangement joins TRBV7-8 to TRBJ2-1; TRBD2 matches at 10 bases. The CDR3 has 17 amino acids. In germline, CDR1 is SGHVS, CDR2 FQNEAQ. Germline trimming cut 2 bases from V and 9 bases from J; bases unmatched to any gene: 13. CDR3 DNA sequence: TGTGCCAGCAGCTTATCAGTGGAGCGGGGGGGACGGGGTGAGCAGTTCTTC. Translated, it gives CASSLSVERGGRGEQFF.

The rearrangement uses TRBV29-1 and TRBJ1-2, with 7 bases matching TRBD1. V was pared by 5 bases and J by 6 bases, with 3 bases of the junction left unmatched. Germline CDR1 is SQVTM and CDR2 is ANQGSEA. The CDR3 has 11 residues. DNA of the CDR3: TGCAGCGTTTGGACAGGACATGGCTACACCTTC. As protein: CSVWTGHGYTF. Filled out from reference TRBV29-1 and TRBJ1-2, the complete variable domain reads SAVISQKPSRDICQRGTSLTIQCQVDSQVTMMFWYRQQPGQSLTLIATANQGSEATYESGFVIDKFPISRPNLTFSTLTVSNMSPEDSSIYLCSVWTGHGYTFGSGTRLTVV.

This chain uses TRBV7-3 with TRBJ2-1; 11 positions agree with TRBD2. This CDR3 is built from 15 residues. J was trimmed by 8 bases and V by 2 bases; bases with no gene match: 5. CDR1 and CDR2 from the germline V gene are SGHTA and FQGTGA. The CDR3 here is CASSLLAGGYDEQFF. CDR3 nucleotide sequence: TGTGCCAGCAGCTTATTAGCGGGGGGGTATGATGAGCAGTTCTTC. Filled out from reference TRBV7-3 and TRBJ2-1, the complete variable domain reads GAGVSQTPSNKVTEKGKYVELRCDPISGHTALYWYRQSLGQGPEFLIYFQGTGAADDSGLPNDRFFAVRPEGSVSTLKIQRTERGDSAVYLCASSLLAGGYDEQFFGPGTRLTVL.

The V gene is TRBV5-1, the J gene TRBJ1-1; maybe TRBD1 (6 bases). This CDR3 contains 13 residues. With 0 bases removed from V and 13 bases from J, the gap between germline ends came to 16 bases. CDR1 SGHRS and CDR2 YFSETQ come from the germline V gene. As DNA, the CDR3 is TGCGCCAGCAGCTTGGGGGGGCAACCCCCAGTTTTCTTT. Protein product: CASSLGGQPPVFF.

The chain couples TRBV7-3 to TRBJ1-6, with no clear D. CDR3 length equals 14 residues. Between the trimmed V and J ends, which lost 0 bases and 5 bases, there was a span of 5 bases. Germline assignment: CDR1 SGHTA and CDR2 FQGTGA. CDR3 in amino acids: CASSLTLNNSPLHF. The CDR3 DNA sequence: TGTGCCAGCAGCTTAACACTGAATAATTCACCCCTCCACTTT.

With respect to this clone: Other DNA sequences within the sample encode an identical CDR3. V usage is TRBV7-8 and J usage is TRBJ1-2; maybe TRBD1 (5 bases). Germline-derived CDR1 and CDR2 are SGHVS and FQNEAQ. The CDR3 is made up of 13 amino acids. V was clipped by 1 base and J by 7 bases, with 10 bases between them. The DNA for the CDR3 is TGTGCCAGCAGCTTAGATTTGGGGGGTGGCTACACCTTC. This gives the protein CASSLDLGGGYTF.

For the CDR3, the DNA is TGTGCCAGTAGTATGGGGAGAAACCCTACCGATCAGCCCCAGCATTTT. Its translation: CASSMGRNPTDQPQHF. V usage is TRBV19 and J usage is TRBJ1-5; D unresolved. Germline assignment: CDR1 LNHDA and CDR2 SQIVND (reference sequence). The CDR3 loop spans 16 amino acids. Trimming took off 3 bases at V and 5 bases at J, with 17 bases between the two ends.

The gene calls are TRBV28 and TRBJ1-4, with D hard to call. CDR1 and CDR2 from the germline V gene are MDHEN and SYDVKM. V gave up 4 bases and J gave up 8 bases, with 14 bases separating them. The CDR3 is 14 amino acids. The CDR3 region has the DNA TGTGCCAGCAGTTCACCACAGAAGTCAGAAAAACTGTTTTTT. Its protein product is CASSSPQKSEKLFF.

This rearrangement joins TRBV11-2 to TRBJ2-1; maybe TRBD2 (6 bases). Germline V gene lookup returns CDR1 SGHAT and CDR2 FQNNGV. This CDR3 spans 14 amino acids. The V and J ends lost 6 bases and 1 base respectively, with 10 bases between them. For the CDR3, the DNA is TGTGCCAGCAGGCGACTAGGATCCTACAATGAGCAGTTCTTC. It encodes CASRRLGSYNEQFF.

The sample holds a few counts of this clone. V and J are TRBV2 and TRBJ1-6; 7 nucleotides align to TRBD1. The CDR3 covers 13 residues. Trimming took 7 bases from V and 5 from J; bases not matched to a gene: 2. The V gene's germline CDR1 is SNHLY and CDR2 FYNNEI. CDR3 residues: CASKQGDNSPLHF. DNA of the CDR3: TGTGCCAGCAAGCAGGGGGATAATTCACCCCTCCACTTT.

The chain uses TRBV9 and TRBJ2-1, with 12 nucleotides matching TRBD2. The CDR3 is 17 residues long. Germline trimming cut 0 bases from V and 7 bases from J; bases unmatched to any gene: 8. Germline CDR1 reads SGDLS; CDR2 reads YYNGEE. The CDR3 DNA reads as TGTGCCAGCAGCGTAGCCCTTGGAACTAGCGGGGGGAATGAGCAGTTCTTC. It codes for CASSVALGTSGGNEQFF.

This sequence joins TRBV7-2 and TRBJ1-2; D is undetermined. The CDR3 is 15 amino acids. CDR1 and CDR2 (germline): SGHTA, FQGNSA. V was trimmed by 5 bases and J by 4 bases, leaving 17 bases between them. CDR3 nucleotides: TGTGCCAGCAGCAAAACGGTCTCGGGTGGCTATGGCTACACCTTC. Translated, it gives CASSKTVSGGYGYTF. The full variable domain, completed using reference TRBV7-2 and TRBJ1-2, is GAGVSQSPSNKVTEKGKDVELRCDPISGHTALYWYRQSLGQGLEFLIYFQGNSAPDKSGLPSDRFSAERTGGSVSTLTIQRTQQEDSAVYLCASSKTVSGGYGYTFGSGTRLTVV.